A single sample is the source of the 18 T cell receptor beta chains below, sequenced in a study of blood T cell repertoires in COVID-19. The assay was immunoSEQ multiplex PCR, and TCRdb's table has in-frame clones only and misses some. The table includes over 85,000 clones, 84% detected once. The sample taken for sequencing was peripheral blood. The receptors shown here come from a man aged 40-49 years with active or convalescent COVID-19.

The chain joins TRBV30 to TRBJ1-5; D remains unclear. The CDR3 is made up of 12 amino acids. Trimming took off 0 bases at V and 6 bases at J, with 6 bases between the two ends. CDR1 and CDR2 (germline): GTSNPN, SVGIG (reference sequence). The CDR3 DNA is TGTGCCTGGAGTGTAGGCGGTCAGCCCCAGCATTTT. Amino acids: CAWSVGGQPQHF.

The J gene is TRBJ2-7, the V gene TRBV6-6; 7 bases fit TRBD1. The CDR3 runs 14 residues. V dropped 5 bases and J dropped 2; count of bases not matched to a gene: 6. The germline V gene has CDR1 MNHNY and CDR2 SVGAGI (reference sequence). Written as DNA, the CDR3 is TGTGCCAGCAGTCATGACAGGGCCCCCTACGAGCAGTACTTC. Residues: CASSHDRAPYEQYF.

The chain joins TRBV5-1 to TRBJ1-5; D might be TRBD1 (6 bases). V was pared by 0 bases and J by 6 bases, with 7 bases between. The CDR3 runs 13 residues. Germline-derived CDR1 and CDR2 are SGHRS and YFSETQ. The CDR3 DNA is TGCGCCAGCAGCTTGGAAGGGGGTCAGCCCCAGCATTTT. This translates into CASSLEGGQPQHF.

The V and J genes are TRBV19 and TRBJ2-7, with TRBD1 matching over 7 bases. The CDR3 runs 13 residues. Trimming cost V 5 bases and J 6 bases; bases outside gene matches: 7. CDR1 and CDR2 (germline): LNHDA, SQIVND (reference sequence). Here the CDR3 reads CASSRRDRAEQYF. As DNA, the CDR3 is TGTGCCAGTAGTCGACGCGACAGGGCCGAGCAGTACTTC.

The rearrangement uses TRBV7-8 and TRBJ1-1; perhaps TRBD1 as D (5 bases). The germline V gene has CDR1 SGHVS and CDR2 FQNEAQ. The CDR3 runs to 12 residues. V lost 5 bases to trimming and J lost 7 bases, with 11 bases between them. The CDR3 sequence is CASSRSGGEAFF. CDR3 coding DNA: TGTGCCAGCAGCCGATCCGGGGGTGAAGCTTTCTTT. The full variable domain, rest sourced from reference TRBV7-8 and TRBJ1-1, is GAGVSQSPRYKVAKRGQDVALRCDPISGHVSLFWYQQALGQGPEFLTYFQNEAQLDKSGLPSDRFFAERPEGSVSTLKIQRTQQEDSAVYLCASSRSGGEAFFGQGTRLTVV.

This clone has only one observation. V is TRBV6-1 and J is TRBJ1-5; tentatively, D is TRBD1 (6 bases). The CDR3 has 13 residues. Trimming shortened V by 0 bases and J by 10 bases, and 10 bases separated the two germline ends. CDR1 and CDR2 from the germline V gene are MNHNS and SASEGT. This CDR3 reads CASSEARGGPQHF. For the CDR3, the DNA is TGTGCCAGCAGTGAAGCGAGGGGGGGTCCCCAGCATTTT.

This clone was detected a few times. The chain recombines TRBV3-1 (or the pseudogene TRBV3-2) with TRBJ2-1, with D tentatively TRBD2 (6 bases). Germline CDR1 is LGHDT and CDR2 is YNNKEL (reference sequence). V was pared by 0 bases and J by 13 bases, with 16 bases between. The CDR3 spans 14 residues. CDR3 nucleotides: TGTGCCAGCAGCCAAGATAATGGGGGGAGGAATCAGTTCTTC. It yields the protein CASSQDNGGRNQFF.

CDR3 protein: CASSHTMREGTQYF. CDR3 DNA sequence: TGTGCCAGCAGCCATACCATGAGGGAAGGGACCCAGTACTTC. This chain links TRBV9 with TRBJ2-5, with TRBD2 as a possible D gene (5 bases). Trimming took off 4 bases at V and 7 bases at J, with 17 bases between the two ends. Germline values: CDR1 SGDLS, CDR2 YYNGEE. CDR3 length: 14 residues.

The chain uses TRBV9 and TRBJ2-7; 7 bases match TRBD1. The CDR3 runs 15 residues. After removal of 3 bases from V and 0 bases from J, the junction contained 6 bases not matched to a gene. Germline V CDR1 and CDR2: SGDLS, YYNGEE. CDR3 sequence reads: CASSESGTVSYEQYF. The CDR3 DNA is TGTGCCAGCAGCGAATCCGGGACAGTCTCCTACGAGCAGTACTTC.

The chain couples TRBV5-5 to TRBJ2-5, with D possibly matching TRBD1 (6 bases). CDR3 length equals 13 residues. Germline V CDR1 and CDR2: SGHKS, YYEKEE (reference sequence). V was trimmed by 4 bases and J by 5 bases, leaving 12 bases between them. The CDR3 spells CASSPTGPETQYF. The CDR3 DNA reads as TGTGCCAGCAGCCCGACAGGTCCCGAGACCCAGTACTTC.

CDR3 nucleotides: TGTGCCAGCAGCCAGCAAGCGGGCAATCAGCCCCAGCATTTT. It codes for CASSQQAGNQPQHF. The chain is built from TRBV3-1 (or the pseudogene TRBV3-2) and TRBJ1-5; D is ambiguous. The CDR3 has 14 residues. CDR1 LGHDT and CDR2 YNNKEL come from the germline V gene (reference sequence). V was shortened by 3 bases and J by 2 bases, with 8 bases between the two germline ends.

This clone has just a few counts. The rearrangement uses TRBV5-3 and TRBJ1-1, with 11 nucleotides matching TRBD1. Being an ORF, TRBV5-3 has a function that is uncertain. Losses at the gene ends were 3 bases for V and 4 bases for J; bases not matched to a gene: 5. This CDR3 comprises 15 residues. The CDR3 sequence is CARSSLGTGGTEAFF. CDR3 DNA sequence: TGTGCCAGAAGCTCTCTAGGGACAGGGGGCACTGAAGCTTTCTTT.

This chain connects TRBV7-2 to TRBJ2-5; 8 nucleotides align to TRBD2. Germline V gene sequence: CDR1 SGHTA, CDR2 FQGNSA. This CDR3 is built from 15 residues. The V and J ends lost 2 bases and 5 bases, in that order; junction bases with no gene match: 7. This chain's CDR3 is CASSLNFGGVETQYF. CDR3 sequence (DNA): TGTGCCAGCAGCTTAAATTTCGGGGGGGTTGAGACCCAGTACTTC. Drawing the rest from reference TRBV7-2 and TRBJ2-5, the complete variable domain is GAGVSQSPSNKVTEKGKDVELRCDPISGHTALYWYRQSLGQGLEFLIYFQGNSAPDKSGLPSDRFSAERTGGSVSTLTIQRTQQEDSAVYLCASSLNFGGVETQYFGPGTRLLVL.

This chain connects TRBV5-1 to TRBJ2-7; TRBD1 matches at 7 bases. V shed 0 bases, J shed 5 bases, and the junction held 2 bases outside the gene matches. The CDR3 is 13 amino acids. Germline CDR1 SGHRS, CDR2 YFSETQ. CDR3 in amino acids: CASSLGQGDEQYF. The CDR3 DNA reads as TGCGCCAGCAGCTTGGGACAGGGAGACGAGCAGTACTTC. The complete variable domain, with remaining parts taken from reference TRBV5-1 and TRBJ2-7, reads KAGVTQTPRYLIKTRGQQVTLSCSPISGHRSVSWYQQTPGQGLQFLFEYFSETQRNKGNFPGRFSGRQFSNSRSEMNVSTLELGDSALYLCASSLGQGDEQYFGPGTRLTVT.

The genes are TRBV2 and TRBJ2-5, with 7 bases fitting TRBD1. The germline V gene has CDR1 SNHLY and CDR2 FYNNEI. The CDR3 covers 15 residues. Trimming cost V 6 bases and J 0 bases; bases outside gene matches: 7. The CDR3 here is CASSLEGQDQETQYF. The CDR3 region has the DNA TGTGCCAGCAGCTTGGAAGGACAGGACCAAGAGACCCAGTACTTC.

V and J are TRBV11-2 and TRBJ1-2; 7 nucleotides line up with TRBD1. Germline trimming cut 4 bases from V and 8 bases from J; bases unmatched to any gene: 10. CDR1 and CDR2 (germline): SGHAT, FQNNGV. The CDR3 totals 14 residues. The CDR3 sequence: CASSSVQGFRGYTF. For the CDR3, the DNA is TGTGCCAGCAGCTCCGTACAGGGGTTCCGCGGCTACACCTTC.

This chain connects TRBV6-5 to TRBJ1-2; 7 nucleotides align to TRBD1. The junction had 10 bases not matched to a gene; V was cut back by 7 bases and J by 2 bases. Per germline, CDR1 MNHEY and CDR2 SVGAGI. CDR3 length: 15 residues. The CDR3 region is CASTITGQTNYGYTF. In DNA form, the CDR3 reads TGTGCCAGCACCATAACGGGACAGACAAACTATGGCTACACCTTC.

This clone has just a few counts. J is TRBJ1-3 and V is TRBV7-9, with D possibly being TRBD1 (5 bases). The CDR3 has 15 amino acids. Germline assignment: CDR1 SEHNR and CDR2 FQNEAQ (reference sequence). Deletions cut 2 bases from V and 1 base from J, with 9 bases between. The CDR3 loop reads CASSLYRPSGNTIYF. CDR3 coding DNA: TGTGCCAGCAGCTTATACAGGCCATCTGGAAACACCATATATTTT. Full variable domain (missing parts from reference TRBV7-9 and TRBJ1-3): DTGVSQNPRHKITKRGQNVTFRCDPISEHNRLYWYRQTLGQGPEFLTYFQNEAQLEKSRLLSDRFSAERPKGSFSTLEIQRTEQGDSAMYLCASSLYRPSGNTIYFGEGSWLTVV.